This is a list of T cell receptor beta chains from one sample in a study of cytomegalovirus exposure and HLA in healthy donors. Data came from immunoSEQ multiplex PCR; TCRdb stores just in-frame clones and leaves some out. The sample consists of about 69,000 clones, around 68% of them appearing once. What was sequenced was PBMCs. The source of these receptors is a woman aged 25 to 39 in good health and CMV-seronegative. The CDR3 runs from the conserved cysteine through the conserved F or W. Each record gives: D gene, V gene, J gene, clone size, CDR3 protein, CDR3 DNA. A D gene is named only where the DNA matches it firmly. Only some rows state a clone size, as once, few, many or a class for expanded clones.

D: TRBD2; V: TRBV27; J: TRBJ2-3; size: -; CDR3: CASHNSGLAVTDTQYF; DNA: TGTGCCAGCCACAATTCGGGACTAGCGGTCACAGATACGCAGTATTTT
D: -; V: TRBV2; J: TRBJ1-2; size: -; CDR3: CASTGSPYGYTF; DNA: TGTGCCAGCACCGGGAGCCCCTATGGCTACACCTTC
D: TRBD1; V: TRBV7-9; J: TRBJ2-7; size: -; CDR3: CASSRIRQGLSYEQYF; DNA: TGTGCCAGCAGCCGCATAAGACAGGGCCTCTCCTACGAGCAGTACTTC
D: TRBD1; V: TRBV18; J: TRBJ1-2; size: once; CDR3: CASSPGQRENGYTF; DNA: TGTGCCAGCTCCCCGGGACAGAGGGAGAATGGCTACACCTTC
D: TRBD2; V: TRBV7-3; J: TRBJ2-5; size: once; CDR3: CASSRSGGGETQYF; DNA: TGTGCCAGCAGCCGTAGCGGGGGTGGAGAGACCCAGTACTTC
D: TRBD1; V: TRBV11-2; J: TRBJ2-7; size: -; CDR3: CASSLAGGRDEQYF; DNA: TGTGCCAGCAGCTTGGCAGGGGGCAGGGACGAGCAGTACTTC
D: -; V: TRBV15; J: TRBJ2-4; size: -; CDR3: CATRDYRTEDKNIQYF; DNA: TGTGCCACCAGGGACTACAGGACGGAAGACAAAAACATTCAGTACTTC
D: TRBD1; V: TRBV12-5; J: TRBJ1-2; size: -; CDR3: CASDSGTGGVYGYTF; DNA: TGTGCTAGTGACTCCGGGACAGGGGGCGTGTACGGCTACACCTTC
D: TRBD1; V: TRBV6-1; J: TRBJ2-7; size: once; CDR3: CASSVRQGASEQYF; DNA: TGTGCCAGCAGTGTACGACAGGGGGCATCCGAGCAGTACTTC
D: -; V: TRBV5-5; J: TRBJ1-1; size: -; CDR3: CASSLTDLNTEAFF; DNA: TGTGCCAGCAGCTTGACAGACCTGAACACTGAAGCTTTCTTT
D: -; V: TRBV6-5; J: TRBJ1-2; size: -; CDR3: CASIPQGGARGYTF; DNA: TGTGCCAGCATCCCGCAGGGAGGAGCCCGTGGCTACACCTTC
D: TRBD2; V: TRBV7-3; J: TRBJ2-3; size: -; CDR3: CASSSGLAGIDTQYF; DNA: TGTGCCAGCAGCTCGGGACTAGCGGGTATAGATACGCAGTATTTT
D: -; V: TRBV6-5; J: TRBJ2-1; size: -; CDR3: CASSPQGLGEQFF; DNA: TGTGCCAGCAGTCCACAGGGTCTTGGTGAGCAGTTCTTC
D: TRBD1; V: TRBV4-1; J: TRBJ2-3; size: -; CDR3: CASSEGTGRDTQYF; DNA: TGCGCCAGCAGCGAGGGGACAGGGCGGGATACGCAGTATTTT
D: TRBD1; V: TRBV2; J: TRBJ2-7; size: -; CDR3: CASSPDRAINEQYF; DNA: TGTGCCAGCAGTCCGGACAGGGCTATTAACGAGCAGTACTTC
D: TRBD2; V: TRBV5-4; J: TRBJ2-3; size: -; CDR3: CASSLRTSGGGADTQYF; DNA: TGTGCCAGCAGCTTACGGACTAGCGGGGGTGGGGCAGATACGCAGTATTTT
D: -; V: TRBV25-1; J: TRBJ2-7; size: -; CDR3: CASSEGGPYEQYF; DNA: TGTGCCAGCAGTGAGGGGGGGCCCTACGAGCAGTACTTC
D: -; V: TRBV30; J: TRBJ2-1; size: -; CDR3: CAWSVGDEQFF; DNA: TGTGCCTGGAGTGTCGGGGATGAGCAGTTCTTC
D: -; V: TRBV5-4; J: TRBJ2-7; size: once; CDR3: CASSLARQLSYEQYF; DNA: TGTGCCAGCAGCTTGGCCAGGCAACTCTCCTACGAGCAGTACTTC
D: TRBD2; V: TRBV15; J: TRBJ2-5; size: -; CDR3: CATSRDRGLAWEQYF; DNA: TGTGCCACCAGCAGAGATCGGGGACTAGCGTGGGAGCAGTACTTC
D: -; V: TRBV29-1; J: TRBJ2-7; size: -; CDR3: CSVEGTWAYEQYF; DNA: TGCAGCGTCGAAGGGACTTGGGCCTACGAGCAGTACTTC
D: TRBD1; V: TRBV27; J: TRBJ1-2; size: -; CDR3: CASSWDRGRTATF; DNA: TGTGCCAGCAGTTGGGACAGGGGGCGTACAGCCACCTTC
D: -; V: TRBV5-4; J: TRBJ1-1; size: -; CDR3: CASSLGRATGEAFF; DNA: TGTGCCAGCAGCTTGGGGCGGGCCACAGGGGAAGCTTTCTTT
D: TRBD1; V: TRBV7-2; J: TRBJ1-2; size: -; CDR3: CASSAPGTGTSGYGYTF; DNA: TGTGCCAGCAGCGCCCCCGGGACAGGGACCTCTGGCTATGGCTACACCTTC
D: -; V: TRBV18; J: TRBJ1-4; size: -; CDR3: CASSHTGTLNEKLFF; DNA: TGTGCCAGCTCACATACCGGGACACTGAATGAAAAACTGTTTTTT
D: -; V: TRBV27; J: TRBJ1-5; size: -; CDR3: CASRGGISNQPQHF; DNA: TGTGCCAGCAGGGGAGGCATAAGCAATCAGCCCCAGCATTTT
D: TRBD1; V: TRBV10-2; J: TRBJ2-7; size: -; CDR3: CASSKGQALEQYF; DNA: TGCGCCAGCAGCAAGGGACAGGCCCTTGAGCAGTACTTC